Presented here are 23 T cell receptor beta chains from one specimen sequenced in a study of CD8 T cells in ankylosing spondylitis. TCRdb processed the 5' RACE reads anew with MiXCR; each CDR3 protein has one entry. The sample has about 96,000 distinct CDR3 sequences, around 30% seen once. Sample: blood, either unsorted or a sorted T cell fraction (not recorded which). The receptors were sampled from a male donor with ankylosing spondylitis or in good health (not recorded which).

In its sample, this clonotype was seen a few times. CDR3 DNA sequence: TGCGCCACCTCCAGCTCCCCCGAGCAGTACGTC. Its translation is CATSSSPEQYV. V and J are TRBV5-1 and TRBJ2-7; D not certain. The CDR3 runs to 11 residues. Germline lookup yields CDR1 SGHRS and CDR2 YFSETQ. Between the trimmed V and J ends, which lost 9 bases and 6 bases, there was a span of 13 bases.

This clonotype came up a few times. The CDR3 region has the DNA TGCAGTGCTAGTCCCGTGGGGGATACGCAGTATTTT. Its translation is CSASPVGDTQYF. The chain combines TRBV20-1 with TRBJ2-3, with D unresolved. CDR3 length equals 12 residues. The V gene lost 3 bases and the J gene lost 6 bases, with 10 bases spanning the gap. Germline-derived CDR1 and CDR2 are DFQATT and SNEGSKA (reference sequence).

The chain employs TRBV5-6 and TRBJ2-5; tentative D call: TRBD1 (6 bases). Germline V CDR1 and CDR2: SGHDT, YYEEEE. The CDR3 length is 13 residues. V was trimmed by 4 bases and J by 7 bases, leaving 14 bases between them. The CDR3: CASSVDQQGTQYF. CDR3 sequence (DNA): TGTGCCAGCAGCGTCGACCAACAGGGGACCCAGTACTTC. Supplemented by reference TRBV5-6 and TRBJ2-5, the full variable domain reads DAGVTQSPTHLIKTRGQQVTLRCSPKSGHDTVSWYQQALGQGPQFIFQYYEEEERQRGNFPDRFSGHQFPNYSSELNVNALLLGDSALYLCASSVDQQGTQYFGPGTRLLVL.

This clonotype was detected only a few times. The chain carries TRBV4-2 and TRBJ2-3; 11 bases match TRBD2. Unmatched junction bases numbered 15, after V lost 0 bases and J lost 4 bases. CDR3 length: 20 amino acids. Germline CDR1 and CDR2: LGHNA and YNFKEQ. CDR3 sequence reads: CASSQDSGALAGGVADTQYF. Here the CDR3 DNA reads TGTGCCAGCAGCCAAGATTCGGGGGCATTAGCGGGAGGGGTCGCAGATACGCAGTATTTT.

Only one count was recorded for this clonotype. The chain has TRBV20-1 and TRBJ2-5; 9 bases map to TRBD1. Germline values: CDR1 DFQATT, CDR2 SNEGSKA (reference sequence). This CDR3 comprises 14 residues. Germline trimming cut 6 bases from V and 4 bases from J; bases unmatched to any gene: 9. In DNA form, the CDR3 reads TGCAGTGCCGATCCGGGACAGGGTGGAGAGACCCAGTACTTC. This gives the protein CSADPGQGGETQYF.

This clonotype has only a few counts. This chain connects TRBV7-9 to TRBJ2-1; tentatively, D is TRBD1 or TRBD2 (5 bases each). This CDR3 is 15 amino acids long. Germline V CDR1 and CDR2: SEHNR, FQNEAQ (reference sequence). V lost 7 bases, J lost 7 bases, and 20 bases lay in between. The CDR3 DNA reads as TGTGCCAGCATTCTTCTACCGGGACCCCAGAATGAGCAGTTCTTC. It codes for CASILLPGPQNEQFF.

The rearrangement joins TRBV11-1 to TRBJ2-4, with D possibly TRBD2 on 6 matching bases. CDR1 and CDR2 from the germline V gene are SGHAT and FQDESV (reference sequence). The CDR3 has 18 amino acids. V was trimmed by 5 bases and J by 0 bases, leaving 20 bases between them. In nucleotides, the CDR3 is TGTGCCAGCAGCCCCCCACCGGGCGGGGAACTAGCCAAAAACATTCAGTACTTC. As protein: CASSPPPGGELAKNIQYF.

This clonotype was seen a few times. The chain recombines TRBV3-1 with TRBJ2-3, with 13 bases fitting TRBD2. From germline, CDR1 is LGHDT and CDR2 YNNKEL (reference sequence). Trimming at V came to 0 bases and at J to 0 bases, leaving 0 bases not matched to a gene. CDR3 length: 17 amino acids. The CDR3 nucleotides are TGTGCCAGCAGCCAAGAGACTAGCGGGGGGAGCACAGATACGCAGTATTTT. Translation: CASSQETSGGSTDTQYF.

This chain joins TRBV20-1 and TRBJ2-7, with a weak D call TRBD1 (5 bases). Germline values: CDR1 DFQATT, CDR2 SNEGSKA (reference sequence). CDR3 size: 12 residues. The V and J ends lost 4 bases and 2 bases respectively, with 9 bases between them. The CDR3 protein is CSATSGTYEQYV. As DNA, the CDR3 is TGCAGTGCTACCTCAGGGACCTACGAGCAGTACGTC.

There are many counts of this clonotype. The V gene is TRBV5-1, the J gene TRBJ2-1; 9 bases match TRBD2. Unmatched junction bases numbered 9, after V lost 1 base and J lost 13 bases. There are 14 residues in the CDR3. Looked up from germline, CDR1 is SGHRS and CDR2 is YFSETQ. In DNA form, the CDR3 reads TGCGCCAGCAGCTTGAGTTCCAGCGGGAGGTCACAGTTCTTC. Encoded protein: CASSLSSSGRSQFF. Filled out from reference TRBV5-1 and TRBJ2-1, the complete variable domain reads KAGVTQTPRYLIKTRGQQVTLSCSPISGHRSVSWYQQTPGQGLQFLFEYFSETQRNKGNFPGRFSGRQFSNSRSEMNVSTLELGDSALYLCASSLSSSGRSQFFGPGTRLTVL.

This clonotype was recorded a few times. The chain recombines TRBV5-1 with TRBJ2-4; D call uncertain. The V end was cut by 0 bases, the J end by 9 bases, with 16 bases between. The length of the CDR3 is 15 residues. The germline V gene has CDR1 SGHRS and CDR2 YFSETQ. CDR3 in DNA: TGCGCCAGCAGCTTGGAGGGCACCCATCTGTCCATTCAGTACTTC. Translation: CASSLEGTHLSIQYF.

This clonotype occurred a few times. This chain links TRBV12-3 or TRBV12-4 with TRBJ2-1, with D possibly matching TRBD2 (6 bases). The CDR3 contains 15 residues. V was pared by 3 bases and J by 0 bases, with 9 bases between. The CDR3 DNA follows: TGTGCCAGCAGTTTTTCCGGGGGCTCCTACAATGAGCAGTTCTTC. Its protein product is CASSFSGGSYNEQFF.

This clonotype appeared many times. The chain couples TRBV28 to TRBJ2-5; D remains unclear. The V end lost 6 bases, the J end lost 1 base, and 12 bases lay between the germline ends. The CDR3 is made up of 14 amino acids. Per germline, CDR1 MDHEN and CDR2 SYDVKM. This CDR3 reads CASRLASTQETQYF. The CDR3 bases are TGTGCCAGCAGGTTAGCCTCGACCCAAGAGACCCAGTACTTC.

This clonotype was observed a few times. The V and J genes are TRBV20-1 and TRBJ2-3; D gene uncertain. V lost 7 bases and J 1 base, leaving 9 bases between the germline ends. Germline V gene data show CDR1 as DFQATT and CDR2 as SNEGSKA (reference sequence). CDR3 length: 12 amino acids. The CDR3 nucleotides read TGCAGTGTTGGAATGGGCACAGATACGCAGTATTTT. It yields the protein CSVGMGTDTQYF.

In this sample, this clonotype turned up once. The chain joins TRBV12-3 or TRBV12-4 to TRBJ2-2, with D perhaps matching TRBD2 (5 bases). CDR3 length equals 13 residues. V was clipped by 5 bases and J by 3 bases, with 7 bases between them. The CDR3 protein is CASSRRDTGELFF. The CDR3, as DNA: TGTGCCAGCAGTAGGCGGGACACCGGGGAGCTGTTTTTT.

This chain joins TRBV9 and TRBJ2-5; 8 bases agree with TRBD2. Germline CDR1 reads SGDLS; CDR2 reads YYNGEE. Trimming at V came to 2 bases and at J to 5 bases, leaving 8 bases not matched to a gene. This CDR3 contains 15 residues. The CDR3: CASSVSGSFQETQYF. CDR3 coding DNA: TGTGCCAGCAGCGTCAGCGGGAGTTTCCAGGAGACCCAGTACTTC.

This clonotype showed up many times. The rearrangement uses TRBV11-2 and TRBJ2-5; D possibly corresponds to TRBD1 (5 bases). Trimming took 0 bases from V and 2 from J, leaving 13 bases between them. There are 16 residues in the CDR3. Germline CDR1 is SGHAT and CDR2 is FQNNGV. In nucleotides, the CDR3 is TGTGCCAGCAGCTTAGATTTGCCACAGGTACAAGAGACCCAGTACTTC. Its translation is CASSLDLPQVQETQYF.

This clonotype was counted a single time. V gene TRBV24-1 combines with J gene TRBJ2-1; 12 bases line up with TRBD2. Germline V lookup: CDR1 KGHDR, CDR2 SFDVKD. J lost 7 bases, V lost 4 bases, and 4 bases had no gene match. This CDR3 region has 15 residues. The CDR3 nucleotides read TGTGCCACCAGTGAAGCCGGGACTAGCGGGAATGAGCAGTTCTTC. It specifies CATSEAGTSGNEQFF.

A few counts support this clonotype. The genes are TRBV20-1 and TRBJ2-7; D is possibly TRBD1 (6 bases). Per germline, CDR1 DFQATT and CDR2 SNEGSKA (reference sequence). CDR3 length equals 15 residues. V lost 6 bases and J lost 2, with 20 bases in between. The CDR3 here is CSALTRPGAAYEQYV. CDR3 bases: TGCAGTGCCCTAACGCGCCCAGGGGCAGCCTACGAGCAGTACGTC.

The V and J genes are TRBV10-2 and TRBJ2-4, with 15 bases lining up with TRBD2. This CDR3 is 18 amino acids long. The V segment lost 1 base and the J segment 2 bases; nucleotides outside the gene matches: 3. Germline loops: CDR1 WSHSY, CDR2 SAAADI. CDR3 sequence reads: CASSEWTSGRGTKNIQYF. The CDR3 nucleotides read TGCGCCAGCAGTGAGTGGACTAGCGGGAGGGGAACCAAAAACATTCAGTACTTC.

This clonotype was seen a handful of times. This rearrangement joins TRBV18 to TRBJ1-4; D is unclear. Germline loops: CDR1 KGHSH, CDR2 LQKENI. There are 14 residues in the CDR3. V was cut by 6 bases and J by 3 bases, with 11 bases left in between. This CDR3 reads CASSLGPANEKLFF. In DNA form, the CDR3 reads TGTGCCAGCTCGCTCGGCCCGGCTAATGAAAAACTGTTTTTT.

CDR3 sequence reads: CASSQQANTEAFF. CDR3 bases: TGTGCCAGCAGCCAACAGGCGAACACTGAAGCTTTCTTT. V gene TRBV14 combines with J gene TRBJ1-1, with D uncertain. Germline CDR1 SGHDN, CDR2 FVKESK. CDR3 size: 13 residues. Trimming pared 2 bases from V and 1 base from J, leaving 5 bases between.

This clonotype was recorded many times. The chain employs TRBV20-1 and TRBJ2-3, with D perhaps matching TRBD1 (6 bases). CDR3 length equals 11 residues. Looked up from germline, CDR1 is DFQATT and CDR2 is SNEGSKA (reference sequence). V was trimmed by 3 bases and J by 5 bases, leaving 6 bases between them. The CDR3 DNA reads as TGCAGTGCTAGCAGGGGAGATACGCAGTATTTT. It encodes CSASRGDTQYF.